What follows describes a single T cell receptor (beta chain). This sample stems from a study of shared clonotypes between healthy human individuals. The CDR3 covers 13 residues. Germline CDR1 is MNHNS and CDR2 is SASEGT. The ends lost 4 bases at V and 4 bases at J; junction bases unmatched: 3. In the naive CD8 group, cells lacked CD45RO and were positively selected for CCR7, so terminally differentiated effector memory CD45RA+ cells were left out. Genomic DNA of each subset was evenly split across several immunoSEQ plates. The protocol was immunoSEQ multiplex PCR, while the TCRdb copy is restricted to in-frame clones and leaves out a portion. The table has 650,000 to 800,000 clones, roughly 94% seen once.

The chain recombines TRBV6-1 with TRBJ2-7, with 8 bases lining up with TRBD2. The sequence came from a man aged 30-40 years in good health. Sequenced material: naive CD8+ T cells sorted from blood. The CDR3 sequence: CASSGASGYEQYF. The CDR3 DNA reads TGTGCCAGCAGTGGAGCTAGCGGGTACGAGCAGTACTTC.